This TCR beta chain was identified during a study of blood T cell repertoires in COVID-19. Only in-frame clones appear in the TCRdb table, and some are missing; sequencing was by immunoSEQ multiplex PCR. The sample contains approximately 260,000 clones, 85% of which appear only once. Participants' reported clinical history set cohort assignment. This clone has just one count. CDR1 and CDR2 from the germline V gene are KGHDR and SFDVKD. CDR3 length: 15 amino acids. After removal of 4 bases from V and 9 bases from J, the junction contained 11 bases not matched to a gene. The chain joins TRBV24-1 to TRBJ2-7; TRBD2 agrees at 10 bases. The sample taken for sequencing was PBMCs or T cells enriched from blood (not recorded which). The clonotype comes from a woman between 45 and 60 years old who had been exposed to COVID-19. The CDR3 here is CATSEQTSGPEGQYF. CDR3 coding DNA: TGTGCCACCAGTGAACAGACTAGCGGGCCCGAAGGGCAGTACTTC.